Here is one T cell receptor (beta chain) with its context. Its antigen is still unknown. This specimen belongs to a study of cytomegalovirus exposure and HLA in healthy donors. This CDR3 contains 17 residues. Researchers ran the PCR with 60 Vbeta and 13 Jbeta primers. TCRdb's table, derived via immunoSEQ multiplex PCR, lists solely in-frame clones and lacks some. The sample has fewer than 200,000 clones; around 87% are singletons. Study-wide points: Looking again later, the authors saw that most CMV-associated TCR beta chains seemed HLA-restricted.

Nominally healthy donors provided the samples, though records likely missed some immune exposures. The rearrangement uses TRBV1 and TRBJ1-5. TRBV1 is listed as a pseudogene. Sequencing was performed on PBMCs. The TCR originated in a boy between 2 and 15 years old in good health and CMV-seronegative. The CDR3 protein is CTSSQFLRGLWNQPQHF. The CDR3 nucleotides are TGCACCAGCAGCCAATTTTTGCGGGGACTATGGAATCAGCCCCAGCATTTT.